This TCR beta chain was identified during a study of blood T cell repertoires in COVID-19 (dated by TCRdb to the early 2020s). In terms of the full investigation: Collaborator samples came from the United States, Italy and Spain and covered acute and convalescent phases of COVID-19. Sample metadata almost always included a de-identified subject ID, COVID-19 status, age in years and sex. The prospective study material was composed of cDNA or gDNA derived from T cells, B-cell-depleted T cells, or PBMCs. Samples came from the ongoing ImmuneRACE study (first 160 participants) plus 1,254 subjects from 6 global collaborators. Subjects who had been exposed to COVID-19, were actively infected with it, or had recovered from it provided the deeply sampled blood TCRbeta repertoires that made up the dataset. Where HLA class I and class II types were available, the types were taken from metadata supplied by the sample provider, not from assay-based typing. The repertoires were made available in a free public database intended to serve as a resource for research on the immune response to SARS-CoV-2. Study-level results and caveats: How much clinical and demographic metadata was included differed by source and by participant, and the metadata was provided uncurated.

Spanning cysteine to phenylalanine, the CDR3 consists of 14 amino acids. This entry keeps only the CDR3 DNA: 42 bases, framed from base 1. Deletion took 7 bases off V and 0 bases off J, with a span of 13 bases between the germline ends. CDR1 and CDR2 are read off the germline V gene (reference sequence) as SGHNT and YYREEE. Each collaborating institution followed its own protocols to collect whole blood in K2EDTA tubes. For TCRbeta analysis, collaborator samples were shipped as frozen whole blood, as isolated PBMCs, or as DNA extracted from either sample type. Worth noting for this clone: This receptor's antigen is unknown. No base quality values were provided; no much bigger clone lies one nucleotide off.

The immunoSEQ Assay, a bias-controlled multiplex PCR, was used to amplify TCRbeta CDR3 regions from genomic DNA. In the source study's methods: The number of nucleated cells in each sample was estimated from the amplification of reference gene primers within the assay. To quantify the absolute abundance of each unique TCRbeta CDR3 rearrangement, sequence reads were collapsed and filtered. Productive Simpson clonality was computed per sample as the square root of Simpson's diversity index over productive rearrangements. TCRdb retrieved this table from immuneACCESS and kept in-frame rearrangements only. Not all clones are present; in checked studies, unresolved V genes account for under half, and no reason is known for the remainder. That table gives V, J and clone size, and the DNA gave D and trimming. The sample table shows more than 110,000 clones, and over 70% are seen once. In total, the top ten clones hold roughly two fifths of the sample.

Sequenced: peripheral blood. Recombination joined TRBV5-4 with TRBJ1-2; the D gene cannot be named for sure. This clonotype was obtained from a human donor in a cohort sampled during active COVID-19. DNA sequence: TGTGCCAGCCGCCGGGGAGAGGCTAACTATGGCTACACCTTC. This is translated as CASRRGEANYGYTF.